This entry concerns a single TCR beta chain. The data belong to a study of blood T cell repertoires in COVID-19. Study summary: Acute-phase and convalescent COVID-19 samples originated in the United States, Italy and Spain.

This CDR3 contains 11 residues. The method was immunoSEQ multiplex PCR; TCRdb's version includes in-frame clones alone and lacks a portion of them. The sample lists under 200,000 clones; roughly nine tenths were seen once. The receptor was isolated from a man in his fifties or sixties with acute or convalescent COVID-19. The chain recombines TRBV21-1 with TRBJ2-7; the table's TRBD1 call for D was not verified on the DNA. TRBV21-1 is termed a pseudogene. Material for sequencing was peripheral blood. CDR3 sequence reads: CAGQVSDEQYF. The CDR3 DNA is TGTGCCGGACAGGTTTCCGACGAGCAGTACTTC.